The 20 T cell receptor beta chains presented below share a single source sample, sequenced in a study of immune evolution from preneoplasia to lung adenocarcinoma. TCRdb keeps only in-frame clones here, not all; method: immunoSEQ multiplex PCR. Of 15,000 or so clones listed, 75% to 90% are singletons. Sequencing used FFPE invasive lung adenocarcinoma tissue. These receptors all come from a person aged 65 to 79 with invasive lung adenocarcinoma.

The chain links TRBV27 to TRBJ2-3; no firm D call. Germline-derived CDR1 and CDR2 are MNHEY and SMNVEV (reference sequence). The CDR3 totals 12 residues. V dropped 8 bases and J dropped 9 bases, with 15 bases sitting between them. The CDR3 coding sequence is TGTGCCAGCGGATATGGGGAAGGAACGCAGTATTTT. Translating it yields CASGYGEGTQYF.

The V gene is TRBV5-1, the J gene TRBJ2-3; TRBD2 aligns across 12 bases. Germline CDR1 SGHRS, CDR2 YFSETQ. The CDR3 is made up of 16 amino acids. Unmatched junction bases numbered 4, after V lost 0 bases and J lost 5 bases. The CDR3 sequence: CASSLELAGGLDTQYF. CDR3 DNA: TGCGCCAGCAGCTTGGAGCTAGCGGGGGGGTTAGATACGCAGTATTTT.

V usage is TRBV18 and J usage is TRBJ2-1, with 7 nucleotides matching TRBD2. The V gene's germline CDR1 is KGHSH and CDR2 LQKENI. This CDR3 region has 14 residues. V was pared by 2 bases and J by 8 bases, with 6 bases of the junction left unmatched. CDR3 in DNA: TGTGCCAGCTCACCAGTGGGGAGGGTACATGAGCAGTTCTTC. Its translation is CASSPVGRVHEQFF.

CDR3 region: CASSGGLLRSGRTGELFF. CDR3 bases: TGTGCCAGCAGCGGAGGCCTTCTGAGGAGCGGGAGGACCGGGGAGCTGTTTTTT. This rearrangement joins TRBV9 to TRBJ2-2; TRBD2 aligns across 9 bases. Germline V CDR1 and CDR2: SGDLS, YYNGEE. This CDR3 region has 18 residues. V trimming: 3 bases; J trimming: 5 bases; junction bases outside the gene matches: 14.

The CDR3 protein is CASSSTGTENTEAFF. DNA of the CDR3: TGTGCCAGCAGTTCGACCGGGACAGAGAACACTGAAGCTTTCTTT. V and J are TRBV28 and TRBJ1-1; TRBD1 matches at 7 bases. Losses at the gene ends were 4 bases for V and 1 base for J; bases not matched to a gene: 6. The length of the CDR3 is 15 residues. Germline CDR1 is MDHEN and CDR2 is SYDVKM.

J is TRBJ1-2 and V is TRBV7-3; D call uncertain. The CDR3 loop spans 12 amino acids. V gave up 6 bases and J gave up 5 bases, with 10 bases separating them. Germline CDR1 reads SGHTA; CDR2 reads FQGTGA. The CDR3 nucleotides read TGTGCCAGCAGAGGTTGGCCGTATGGCTACACCTTC. Its protein is CASRGWPYGYTF. Full variable domain (remainder filled in from reference TRBV7-3 and TRBJ1-2): GAGVSQTPSNKVTEKGKYVELRCDPISGHTALYWYRQSLGQGPEFLIYFQGTGAADDSGLPNDRFFAVRPEGSVSTLKIQRTERGDSAVYLCASRGWPYGYTFGSGTRLTVV.

The V gene is TRBV7-8, the J gene TRBJ1-1; 7 bases agree with TRBD1. From germline, CDR1 is SGHVS and CDR2 FQNEAQ. CDR3 size: 13 residues. The V and J ends lost 2 bases and 6 bases, in that order; junction bases with no gene match: 3. CDR3 amino acids: CASSLQGDAEAFF. DNA of the CDR3: TGTGCCAGCAGCTTACAGGGGGACGCTGAAGCTTTCTTT. The complete variable domain, with remaining parts taken from reference TRBV7-8 and TRBJ1-1, reads GAGVSQSPRYKVAKRGQDVALRCDPISGHVSLFWYQQALGQGPEFLTYFQNEAQLDKSGLPSDRFFAERPEGSVSTLKIQRTQQEDSAVYLCASSLQGDAEAFFGQGTRLTVV.

The chain links TRBV7-3 to TRBJ2-1; tentative D call: TRBD2 (6 bases). This CDR3 region has 14 residues. The germline V gene has CDR1 SGHTA and CDR2 FQGTGA. V was cut by 6 bases and J by 6 bases, with 15 bases left in between. CDR3 coding DNA: TGTGCCAGCAGTTCGGCGGAGGGAGGCAATGAGCAGTTCTTC. Its translation: CASSSAEGGNEQFF.

V is TRBV2 and J is TRBJ1-2, with D hard to call. Trimming removed 10 bases from V and 3 bases from J, with 15 bases in between. CDR3 length: 13 amino acids. Germline V gene data show CDR1 as SNHLY and CDR2 as FYNNEI. The DNA for the CDR3 is TGTGCCACCTGGGGAGCGGTGTACTATGGCTACACCTTC. Translation: CATWGAVYYGYTF.

The chain joins TRBV28 to TRBJ1-2, with D perhaps matching TRBD1 (5 bases). This CDR3 is built from 14 residues. With 7 bases removed from V and 7 bases from J, the gap between germline ends came to 19 bases. From germline, CDR1 is MDHEN and CDR2 SYDVKM. CDR3 sequence reads: CASKPREWGSGYTF. The DNA for the CDR3 is TGTGCCAGCAAACCCAGGGAGTGGGGTTCTGGCTACACCTTC.

This clone was observed a single time. The chain joins TRBV28 to TRBJ1-2; D may be TRBD1 (5 bases). Trimming stripped 1 base from V and 0 bases from J, with 9 bases between. CDR1 and CDR2 (germline): MDHEN, SYDVKM. The CDR3 sequence is 15 residues long. The CDR3 protein is CASSLLTASNYGYTF. DNA for the CDR3: TGTGCCAGCAGTTTATTGACAGCCTCTAACTATGGCTACACCTTC.

The chain combines TRBV29-1 with TRBJ2-7, with D tentatively TRBD1 (6 bases). Germline-derived CDR1 and CDR2 are SQVTM and ANQGSEA. Trimming shortened V by 6 bases and J by 2 bases, and 11 bases separated the two germline ends. CDR3 length equals 12 residues. CDR3 residues: CSVQQGPYEQYF. The DNA of the CDR3 is TGCAGCGTCCAACAGGGTCCCTACGAGCAGTACTTC.

V and J are TRBV2 and TRBJ2-7, with D uncertain. The CDR3 is made up of 13 amino acids. Germline CDR1 and CDR2: SNHLY and FYNNEI. Between the trimmed V and J ends, which lost 2 bases and 7 bases, there was a span of 12 bases. The CDR3 region is CASSERLLGEQYF. CDR3 bases: TGTGCCAGCAGTGAACGGCTCCTGGGGGAGCAGTACTTC.

This chain links TRBV28 with TRBJ2-7, with D possibly matching TRBD1 (6 bases). With 9 bases removed from V and 4 bases from J, the gap between germline ends came to 13 bases. This CDR3 is built from 12 residues. Germline V gives CDR1 MDHEN, CDR2 SYDVKM. Here the CDR3 reads CARTRTEYEQYF. As DNA, the CDR3 is TGTGCCAGAACCAGGACAGAATACGAGCAGTACTTC. Supplemented by reference TRBV28 and TRBJ2-7, the full variable domain reads DVKVTQSSRYLVKRTGEKVFLECVQDMDHENMFWYRQDPGLGLRLIYFSYDVKMKEKGDIPEGYSVSREKKERFSLILESASTNQTSMYLCARTRTEYEQYFGPGTRLTVT.

There are a few counts of this clone. V gene TRBV19 combines with J gene TRBJ2-3; TRBD2 matches at 7 bases. V was pared by 4 bases and J by 2 bases, with 12 bases of the junction left unmatched. The CDR3 consists of 17 residues. Germline-derived CDR1 and CDR2 are LNHDA and SQIVND (reference sequence). CDR3 sequence (DNA): TGTGCCAGTAGTAGGCAGGGACCGGGACTACACACAGATACGCAGTATTTT. Translated, it gives CASSRQGPGLHTDTQYF.

The J gene is TRBJ2-5, the V gene TRBV13, with TRBD2 identical over 9 bases. This CDR3 spans 20 amino acids. The trim removed 5 bases at V and 5 bases at J, leaving 24 bases unmatched. The germline V gene encodes CDR1 PRHDT and CDR2 FYEKMQ (reference sequence). CDR3 DNA sequence: TGTGCCAGCAGCCTCTACCCGGGACTAGCTTCCTCTACGGCGGGGGAGACCCAGTACTTC. Encoded protein: CASSLYPGLASSTAGETQYF. The whole variable domain, remainder taken from reference TRBV13 and TRBJ2-5, is AAGVIQSPRHLIKEKRETATLKCYPIPRHDTVYWYQQGPGQDPQFLISFYEKMQSDKGSIPDRFSAQQFSDYHSELNMSSLELGDSALYFCASSLYPGLASSTAGETQYFGPGTRLLVL.

This chain uses TRBV28 with TRBJ1-1; D is undetermined. In germline, CDR1 is MDHEN, CDR2 SYDVKM. V was shortened by 2 bases and J by 10 bases, with 11 bases between the two germline ends. CDR3 length: 12 amino acids. CDR3: CASSLPGSGAFF. DNA for the CDR3: TGTGCCAGCAGTTTACCAGGCTCTGGAGCTTTCTTT. The whole variable domain, filled in from reference TRBV28 and TRBJ1-1, reads DVKVTQSSRYLVKRTGEKVFLECVQDMDHENMFWYRQDPGLGLRLIYFSYDVKMKEKGDIPEGYSVSREKKERFSLILESASTNQTSMYLCASSLPGSGAFFGQGTRLTVV.

This clone was picked up a small number of times. Here the CDR3 reads CASSPGTGNQPQHF. The DNA for the CDR3 is TGCGCCAGCAGCCCCGGGACAGGGAATCAGCCCCAGCATTTT. The V and J genes are TRBV5-1 and TRBJ1-5; 9 bases are shared with TRBD1. The CDR3 sequence is 14 residues long. Germline V gene sequence: CDR1 SGHRS, CDR2 YFSETQ. Losses at the gene ends were 4 bases for V and 4 bases for J; bases not matched to a gene: 3.

The genes are TRBV4-2 and TRBJ2-3; D is unclear. The ends were cut back, 0 bases at V and 4 bases at J, with 11 bases in the middle. The CDR3 is made up of 15 amino acids. Germline values: CDR1 LGHNA, CDR2 YNFKEQ. The CDR3 DNA reads as TGTGCCAGCAGCCAAGAAGGCGATTCCCCAGATACGCAGTATTTT. Amino acid sequence: CASSQEGDSPDTQYF.

The chain recombines TRBV19 with TRBJ1-5; D might be TRBD1 (6 bases). Germline V gene sequence: CDR1 LNHDA, CDR2 SQIVND (reference sequence). Trimming removed 6 bases from V and 7 bases from J, with 13 bases in between. This CDR3 has 13 residues. CDR3 nucleotide sequence: TGTGCCAGTAGCCGGACAGTGCAACAGCCCCAGCATTTT. This sequence encodes CASSRTVQQPQHF.